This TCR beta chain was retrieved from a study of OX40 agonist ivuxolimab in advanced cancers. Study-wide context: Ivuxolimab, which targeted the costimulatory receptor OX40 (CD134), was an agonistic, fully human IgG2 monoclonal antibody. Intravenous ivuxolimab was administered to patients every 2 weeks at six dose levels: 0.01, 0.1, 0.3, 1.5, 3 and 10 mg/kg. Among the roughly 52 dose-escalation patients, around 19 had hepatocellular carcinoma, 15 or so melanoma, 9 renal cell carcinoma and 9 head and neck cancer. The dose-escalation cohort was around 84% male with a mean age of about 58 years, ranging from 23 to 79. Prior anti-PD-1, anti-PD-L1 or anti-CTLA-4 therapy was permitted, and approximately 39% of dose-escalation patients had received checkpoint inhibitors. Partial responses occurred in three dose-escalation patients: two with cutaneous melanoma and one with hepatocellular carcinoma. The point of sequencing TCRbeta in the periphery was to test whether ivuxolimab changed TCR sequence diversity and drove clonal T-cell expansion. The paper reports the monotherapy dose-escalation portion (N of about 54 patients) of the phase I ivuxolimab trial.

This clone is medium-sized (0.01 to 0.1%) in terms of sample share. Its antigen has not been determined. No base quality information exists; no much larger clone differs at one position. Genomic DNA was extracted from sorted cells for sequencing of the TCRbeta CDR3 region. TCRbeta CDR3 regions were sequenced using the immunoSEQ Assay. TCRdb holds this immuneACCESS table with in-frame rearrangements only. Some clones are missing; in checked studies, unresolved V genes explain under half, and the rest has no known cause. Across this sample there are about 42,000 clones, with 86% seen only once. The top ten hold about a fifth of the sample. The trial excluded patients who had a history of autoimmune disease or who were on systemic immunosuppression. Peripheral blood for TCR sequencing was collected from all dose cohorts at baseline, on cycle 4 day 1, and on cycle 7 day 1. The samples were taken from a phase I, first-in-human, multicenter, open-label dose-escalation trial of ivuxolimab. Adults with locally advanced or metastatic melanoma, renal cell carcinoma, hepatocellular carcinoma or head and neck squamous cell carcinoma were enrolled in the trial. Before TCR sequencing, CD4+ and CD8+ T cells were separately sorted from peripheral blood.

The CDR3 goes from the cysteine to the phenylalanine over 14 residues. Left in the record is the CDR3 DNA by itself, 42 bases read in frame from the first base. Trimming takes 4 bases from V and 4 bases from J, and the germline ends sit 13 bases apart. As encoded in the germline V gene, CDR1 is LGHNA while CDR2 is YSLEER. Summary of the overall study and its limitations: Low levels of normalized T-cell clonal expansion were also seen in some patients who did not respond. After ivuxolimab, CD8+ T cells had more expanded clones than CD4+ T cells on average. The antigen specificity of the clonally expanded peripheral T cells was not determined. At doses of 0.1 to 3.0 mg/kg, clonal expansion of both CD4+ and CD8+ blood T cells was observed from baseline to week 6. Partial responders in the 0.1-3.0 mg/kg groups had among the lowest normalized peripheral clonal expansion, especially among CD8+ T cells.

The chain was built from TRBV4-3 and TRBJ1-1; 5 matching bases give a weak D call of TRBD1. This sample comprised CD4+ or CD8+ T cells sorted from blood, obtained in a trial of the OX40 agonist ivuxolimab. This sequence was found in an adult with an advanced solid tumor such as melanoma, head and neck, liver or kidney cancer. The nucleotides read TGCGCCAGCAGCCGGACACTTTCTCTCACTGAAGCTTTCTTT. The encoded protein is CASSRTLSLTEAFF.